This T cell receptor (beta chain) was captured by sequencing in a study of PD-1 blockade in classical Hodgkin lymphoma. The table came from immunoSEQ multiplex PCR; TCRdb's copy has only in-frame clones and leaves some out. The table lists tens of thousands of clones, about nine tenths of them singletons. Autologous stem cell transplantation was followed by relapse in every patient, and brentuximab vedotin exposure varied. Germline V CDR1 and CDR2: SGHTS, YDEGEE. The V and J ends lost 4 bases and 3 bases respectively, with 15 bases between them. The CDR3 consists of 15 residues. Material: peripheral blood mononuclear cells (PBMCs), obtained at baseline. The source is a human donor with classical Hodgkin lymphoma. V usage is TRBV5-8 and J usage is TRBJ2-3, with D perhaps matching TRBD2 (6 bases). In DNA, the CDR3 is TGTGCCAGCAGCGGGGCCTCCGGGGGTACAGATACGCAGTATTTT. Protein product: CASSGASGGTDTQYF.